Described below is a single TCR beta chain sequence and its context. What it recognizes is unknown. Template switching added UMIs carrying a 6-nucleotide sample barcode. TCRdb reprocessed the 5' RACE reads and stores each CDR3 protein as one record, lacking DNA. With approximately 330,000 distinct CDR3 sequences in the sample, the ten largest clones hold over 2%. The data belong to a study of monozygotic twins with inflammatory bowel disease. The CDR3 sequence is 16 residues long. Germline CDR1 and CDR2: MGHDK and SYGVNS. General study results and limits: Lower TCRbeta diversity (inverse Simpson) was seen in IBD patients than in healthy co-twins.

The source of this sequence is a human donor with ulcerative colitis or Crohn's disease, or a healthy co-twin of an affected twin (not recorded which). The sequenced sample was blood. V and J are TRBV25-1 and TRBJ1-2; with no DNA, the TCRdb D assignment of TRBD1 cannot be verified. Here the CDR3 reads CASSDSLRTTNYGYTF.